These 16 T cell receptor beta chains share one sample of origin, sequenced in a study of CD8 T cells in Susac syndrome. Reverse transcription used roughly 0.5 to 1 ug RNA and random hexamers. TCRdb processed the immunoSEQ multiplex PCR reads anew with MiXCR; each CDR3 protein has one entry. This table has hundreds of thousands of distinct CDR3 sequences, 85% to 90% appearing once. The material sequenced was CD8+ T cells from PBMCs. The origin of the receptors is a human donor with multiple sclerosis.

The genes are TRBV24-1 and TRBJ2-1; D ambiguous. Germline V CDR1 and CDR2: KGHDR, SFDVKD. Trimming shortened V by 8 bases and J by 4 bases, and 26 bases separated the two germline ends. The CDR3 runs 18 residues. DNA of the CDR3: TGTGCCACCACAAAGATCAACCCGGCTTCCAGCCCGTACAATGAGCAGTTCTTC. Translation gives CATTKINPASSPYNEQFF.

This chain connects TRBV30 to TRBJ2-2; D is ambiguous. Germline CDR1 and CDR2: GTSNPN and SVGIG (reference sequence). CDR3 size: 15 residues. Trimming removed 0 bases from V and 0 bases from J, with 8 bases in between. The CDR3 loop reads CAWSVPTSNTGELFF. CDR3 nucleotides: TGTGCCTGGAGTGTTCCGACTTCGAACACCGGGGAGCTGTTTTTT.

The chain has TRBV5-1 and TRBJ2-3; D may be TRBD2 (5 bases). Trimming left V 4 bases short and J 5 bases short, with 14 bases between. Germline V gene sequence: CDR1 SGHRS, CDR2 YFSETQ. This CDR3 has 14 amino acids. The CDR3 DNA follows: TGCGCCAGCAGCACCGGGCAAGCGGAAGATACGCAGTATTTT. It yields the protein CASSTGQAEDTQYF.

The chain joins TRBV13 to TRBJ2-1, with D possibly matching TRBD2 (5 bases). V was clipped by 2 bases and J by 2 bases, with 10 bases between them. The CDR3 is 15 amino acids. Germline lookup yields CDR1 PRHDT and CDR2 FYEKMQ (reference sequence). The CDR3 DNA is TGTGCCAGCAGCTTAAGCGGATATACCTACAATGAGCAGTTCTTC. As protein: CASSLSGYTYNEQFF.

V is TRBV20-1 and J is TRBJ1-2; D call uncertain. Germline CDR1 is DFQATT and CDR2 is SNEGSKA (reference sequence). The CDR3 has 14 residues. The V gene lost 3 bases and the J gene lost 4 bases, with 15 bases spanning the gap. The CDR3 nucleotides read TGCAGTGCTAGGCGTCAGCCACAATCCTATGGCTACACCTTC. This codes for CSARRQPQSYGYTF.

The rearrangement uses TRBV20-1 and TRBJ2-7; D possibly corresponds to TRBD2 (6 bases). This CDR3 has 14 amino acids. Deletions cut 1 base from V and 0 bases from J, with 10 bases between. Germline V CDR1 and CDR2: DFQATT, SNEGSKA (reference sequence). The CDR3 sequence: CSARGLANSYEQYF. The CDR3 bases are TGCAGTGCTAGAGGGCTAGCGAACTCCTACGAGCAGTACTTC.

This clonotype was seen a few times. The genes are TRBV28 and TRBJ2-7; D unclear. CDR3 length: 15 residues. The ends were cut back, 2 bases at V and 0 bases at J, with 11 bases in the middle. CDR1 MDHEN and CDR2 SYDVKM come from the germline V gene. The CDR3 DNA sequence: TGTGCCAGCAGTTTAGGAGACGAGCCCTCCTACGAGCAGTACTTC. Residues: CASSLGDEPSYEQYF.

This clonotype was recorded a few times. The rearrangement uses TRBV9 and TRBJ2-5; the D is unclear. Germline V gene lookup returns CDR1 SGDLS and CDR2 YYNGEE. The CDR3 has 13 amino acids. The ends were cut back, 4 bases at V and 1 base at J, with 8 bases in the middle. The CDR3 coding sequence is TGTGCCAGCAGCTCCAGGTCCCAAGAGACCCAGTACTTC. The encoded protein is CASSSRSQETQYF.

The rearrangement joins TRBV4-2 to TRBJ1-2; perhaps TRBD1 as D (5 bases). Germline V gene lookup returns CDR1 LGHNA and CDR2 YNFKEQ. V lost 6 bases and J lost 6, with 32 bases in between. The CDR3 is 19 amino acids. The CDR3 is CASSSLGAWEGGVEDGYTF. In nucleotides, the CDR3 is TGTGCCAGCAGTTCACTTGGGGCCTGGGAGGGCGGAGTGGAGGATGGCTACACCTTC.

The chain is built from TRBV21-1 and TRBJ2-7; the table's D call TRBD1 went unverified against the DNA. TRBV21-1 is an annotated pseudogene. The CDR3 spans 15 residues. The CDR3 DNA reads TGTGCCAGCAGCAAATCCGGGACAGGGACCTACGAGCAGTACTTC. Translating gives CASSKSGTGTYEQYF.

The chain is built from TRBV28 and TRBJ2-7; 8 nucleotides agree with TRBD1. CDR1 is MDHEN, CDR2 SYDVKM, per germline. This CDR3 contains 13 residues. V gave up 4 bases and J gave up 7 bases; unmatched junction bases: 6. In nucleotides, the CDR3 is TGTGCCAGCAGTTCCAACCGGGACAGGGAGCAGTACTTC. Translation gives CASSSNRDREQYF. Variable domain in full (rest from reference TRBV28 and TRBJ2-7): DVKVTQSSRYLVKRTGEKVFLECVQDMDHENMFWYRQDPGLGLRLIYFSYDVKMKEKGDIPEGYSVSREKKERFSLILESASTNQTSMYLCASSSNRDREQYFGPGTRLTVT.

This chain uses TRBV5-4 with TRBJ1-2, with 7 bases fitting TRBD1. CDR3 length: 14 residues. Per germline, CDR1 SGHNT and CDR2 YYREEE (reference sequence). With 4 bases clipped from V and 2 bases from J, the junction kept 5 bases outside the gene matches. CDR3 nucleotides: TGTGCCAGCAGCGCGACAGGGACCAACTATGGCTACACCTTC. This gives the protein CASSATGTNYGYTF.

V gene TRBV5-5 combines with J gene TRBJ2-7, with TRBD1 matching over 8 bases. The CDR3 is 12 amino acids. Trimming at V came to 4 bases and at J to 5 bases, leaving 2 bases not matched to a gene. Germline V gene data show CDR1 as SGHKS and CDR2 as YYEKEE (reference sequence). The CDR3, as DNA: TGTGCCAGCAGCGCGACAGGGGACGAGCAGTACTTC. This encodes CASSATGDEQYF.

This chain uses TRBV30 with TRBJ2-1; 7 nucleotides align to TRBD2. Per the germline V gene, CDR1 is GTSNPN and CDR2 is SVGIG (reference sequence). Trimming at V came to 1 base and at J to 4 bases, leaving 7 bases not matched to a gene. CDR3 length: 15 residues. CDR3 loop: CAWSELRESYNEQFF. The CDR3 bases are TGTGCCTGGAGTGAATTGCGGGAGTCTTACAATGAGCAGTTCTTC.

V usage is TRBV4-1 and J usage is TRBJ2-7; the match to TRBD2 covers 8 bases. CDR1 and CDR2 (germline): MGHRA, YSYEKL. Trimming removed 6 bases from V and 6 bases from J; junction bases left unmatched: 10. CDR3 length equals 14 residues. The CDR3 DNA reads as TGCGCCAGCAGGCTAGGACCGGGGGGGCTCGAGCAGTACTTC. Residues: CASRLGPGGLEQYF.

The chain recombines TRBV20-1 with TRBJ2-7; a possible D gene is TRBD2 (5 bases). V was trimmed by 7 bases and J by 2 bases, leaving 18 bases between them. The germline gives CDR1 DFQATT, CDR2 SNEGSKA (reference sequence). The CDR3 covers 14 residues. The CDR3 is CSVRDSERAYEQYF. The CDR3 DNA is TGCAGTGTACGGGATAGCGAGCGAGCCTACGAGCAGTACTTC.